This TCR beta chain was documented in a study of blood T cell repertoires in COVID-19. Turning to the study itself: PBMCs, B-cell-depleted T cells, or T cells provided the cDNA or gDNA that made up the material.

Here immunoSEQ multiplex PCR was the method, and the copy in TCRdb shows in-frame clones only, minus some. The sample records 150,000 to 200,000 clones, over 70% being singletons. Germline assignment: CDR1 MDHEN and CDR2 SYDVKM. The CDR3 covers 17 residues. V shed 4 bases and J 3 bases; nucleotides not matched to a gene: 12. The chain joins TRBV28 to TRBJ2-1; TRBD2 aligns across 7 bases. The specimen was peripheral blood. The receptor comes from a man in his fifties or sixties with active or convalescent COVID-19. As DNA, the CDR3 is TGTGCCAGCAGTTCACCCCGGCAGGGAGGGATCTACAATGAGCAGTTCTTC. This encodes CASSSPRQGGIYNEQFF.